This T cell receptor beta chain stems from a study of cytomegalovirus exposure and HLA in healthy donors. TCRdb's copy holds only in-frame clones and misses some; the assay was immunoSEQ multiplex PCR. The sample lists 68,000 or so clones; about 90% were seen once. Turning to this clone: What it binds is not known.

Study observations and caveats: Many donors carried some public TCRs, although rarity characterized most TCR sequences. That first-cohort TCR clusters tended to co-occur in the 95 to 150 validation repertoires was found in a later analysis. The authors enumerated around 150 TCR beta chains as linked to cytomegalovirus. It was reportedly the case that the classifier diagnosed cytomegalovirus status with high specificity and sensitivity.

The CDR3 runs to 13 residues. Trimming at V came to 7 bases and at J to 7 bases, leaving 10 bases not matched to a gene. CDR1 and CDR2 (germline): SGHNT, YYREEE (reference sequence). Sample: PBMCs. The TCR comes from a young woman in good health and CMV-seronegative. V gene TRBV5-4 combines with J gene TRBJ2-5; 7 nucleotides agree with TRBD1. This CDR3 reads CASAIPGQPTQYF. For the CDR3, the DNA is TGTGCCAGCGCCATTCCGGGACAGCCGACCCAGTACTTC.